The sequence of this T cell receptor (beta chain) was determined in a study of post-analysis software for immune sequencing data. Study-wide findings and caveats: There were a few TRBV segments more frequent in patients than controls, and TRBV5-6, TRBV5-1 and TRBV20-1 were among them. The normalized Chao1 diversity of multiple sclerosis patients was significantly lower than that of controls.

The CDR3 consists of 14 residues. Trimming removed 5 bases at V and 4 bases at J, with 12 bases between. Every TCR beta cDNA library bore unique molecular identifiers. TCRdb passed the PCR reads through MiXCR, listing each CDR3 protein once. Counted here are just over 250,000 distinct CDR3 sequences, about 38% occurring once; the ten biggest clones make up 4% to 5.5%. This clonotype was found many times. Its target is unknown. The TCR comes from a girl under 18 with multiple sclerosis. The gene calls are TRBV12-3 or TRBV12-4 and TRBJ1-5; tentative D call: TRBD1 (5 bases). Sequencing input: blood. The chain's CDR3 is CASSVTGSNQPQHF. The CDR3 DNA sequence: TGTGCCAGCAGTGTAACAGGTTCTAATCAGCCCCAGCATTTT.